This T cell receptor (beta chain) was obtained from a study of blood T cell repertoires in COVID-19. Using immunoSEQ multiplex PCR, the repertoire was profiled, and TCRdb retains in-frame clones only, with some absent. This table holds 150,000 to 200,000 clones, roughly 80% found once. Specimen: peripheral blood. The receptor comes from a human donor with acute or convalescent COVID-19. The donor label of this sample is uncertain.

This chain's CDR3 is CASSDQGGVNEKLFF. In nucleotides, the CDR3 is TGCGCCAGCAGTGATCAAGGGGGCGTTAATGAAAAACTGTTTTTT. The gene calls are TRBV10-1 and TRBJ1-4, with 7 nucleotides matching TRBD1. V gave up 3 bases and J gave up 4 bases; unmatched junction bases: 5. The CDR3 runs to 15 residues. Germline V gene sequence: CDR1 WNHNN, CDR2 SYGVQD (reference sequence).